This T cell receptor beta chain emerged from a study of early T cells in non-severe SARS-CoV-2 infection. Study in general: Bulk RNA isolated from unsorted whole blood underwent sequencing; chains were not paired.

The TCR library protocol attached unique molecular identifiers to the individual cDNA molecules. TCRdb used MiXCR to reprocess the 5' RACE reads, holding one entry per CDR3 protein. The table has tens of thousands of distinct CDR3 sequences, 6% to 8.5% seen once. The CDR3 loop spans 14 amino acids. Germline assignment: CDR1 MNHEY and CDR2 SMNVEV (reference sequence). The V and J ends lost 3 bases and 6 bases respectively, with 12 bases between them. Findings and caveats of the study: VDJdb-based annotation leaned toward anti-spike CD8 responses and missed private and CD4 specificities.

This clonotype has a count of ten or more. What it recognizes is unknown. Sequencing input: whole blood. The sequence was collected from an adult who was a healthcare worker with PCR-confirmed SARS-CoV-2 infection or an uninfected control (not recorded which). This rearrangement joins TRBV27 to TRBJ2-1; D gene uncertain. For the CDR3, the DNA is TGTGCCAGCAGTTTTGACGATTCCCCCAATGAGCAGTTCTTC. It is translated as CASSFDDSPNEQFF.